These 26 T cell receptor beta chains were sequenced from one sample in a study of blood T cells in healthy people across ages. Using a J-beta primer mix together with a sample-barcoded 5' primer, a second PCR was run for about 6 to 11 cycles. TCRdb used MiXCR to reprocess the 5' RACE reads, holding one entry per CDR3 protein. This sample has 1 million or so distinct CDR3 sequences, with less than 25% found just once. The data also belong to a second study, concerning T cells of mothers and their children.

Sequences were obtained from blood. The source is a girl aged 2 to 10 in good health.

The chain links TRBV9 to TRBJ2-5; D unclear. Germline CDR1 and CDR2: SGDLS and YYNGEE. The length of the CDR3 is 14 residues. V gave up 0 bases and J gave up 2 bases, with 8 bases separating them. In nucleotides, the CDR3 is TGTGCCAGCAGCGTAGCTCCCCTGCAAGAGACCCAGTACTTC. It specifies CASSVAPLQETQYF.

This chain links TRBV6-1 with TRBJ2-3; D remains ambiguous. Per germline, CDR1 MNHNS and CDR2 SASEGT. The length of the CDR3 is 13 residues. V was cut by 4 bases and J by 8 bases, with 13 bases left in between. The CDR3 DNA follows: TGTGCCAGCAGTGGAAAACTTTCAGTTACGCAGTATTTT. Its translation: CASSGKLSVTQYF.

The chain uses TRBV12-3 or TRBV12-4 and TRBJ1-4; D may be TRBD1 (5 bases). The V end lost 5 bases, the J end lost 8 bases, and 21 bases lay between the germline ends. The CDR3 sequence is 16 residues long. The CDR3 bases are TGTGCCAGCAGTCCCGTCAGCGGGCCTGAGGGGGAAAAACTGTTTTTT. It is translated as CASSPVSGPEGEKLFF.

The chain employs TRBV3-1 and TRBJ2-1; either TRBD1 or TRBD2 may fit D (5 bases each). The ends were cut back, 1 base at V and 8 bases at J, with 18 bases in the middle. Germline-derived CDR1 and CDR2 are LGHDT and YNNKEL (reference sequence). This CDR3 is built from 16 residues. CDR3 DNA sequence: TGTGCCAGCAGCCAAGGGGGGACGGCGAATGATGATGAGCAGTTCTTC. Translated: CASSQGGTANDDEQFF.

V usage is TRBV7-8 and J usage is TRBJ1-1; D unclear. This CDR3 comprises 13 residues. The V gene lost 3 bases and the J gene lost 8 bases, with 13 bases spanning the gap. Looked up from germline, CDR1 is SGHVS and CDR2 is FQNEAQ. This chain's CDR3 is CASSFSPRLEAFF. CDR3 coding DNA: TGTGCCAGCAGCTTTAGCCCGAGACTCGAAGCTTTCTTT.

This chain joins TRBV6-1 and TRBJ2-5; D gene uncertain. Trimming stripped 3 bases from V and 1 base from J, with 12 bases between. In germline, CDR1 is MNHNS, CDR2 SASEGT. The CDR3 spans 15 residues. CDR3 in amino acids: CASSERQDRQETQYF. As DNA, the CDR3 is TGTGCCAGCAGTGAGCGTCAGGACCGCCAAGAGACCCAGTACTTC.

This chain connects TRBV20-1 to TRBJ2-2; 9 bases align to TRBD1. This CDR3 comprises 15 residues. Germline V gene lookup returns CDR1 DFQATT and CDR2 SNEGSKA (reference sequence). V was pared by 6 bases and J by 5 bases, with 10 bases of the junction left unmatched. The CDR3 region has the DNA TGCAGTGCCGCACAGGGGGCTTTGAGGACCGGGGAGCTGTTTTTT. It is translated as CSAAQGALRTGELFF.

This clonotype was recorded a few times. The chain uses TRBV29-1 and TRBJ1-1; D may be TRBD1 (6 bases). The CDR3 length is 14 residues. Germline V lookup: CDR1 SQVTM, CDR2 ANQGSEA. V lost 7 bases and J lost 0, with 15 bases in between. The CDR3: CSGKAGAMNTEAFF. In DNA, the CDR3 is TGCAGCGGCAAGGCGGGGGCCATGAACACTGAAGCTTTCTTT.

There are a few counts of this clonotype. The rearrangement uses TRBV20-1 and TRBJ2-1, with 12 bases matching TRBD2. J lost 4 bases, V lost 6 bases, and 16 bases had no gene match. CDR3 length: 18 amino acids. In germline, CDR1 is DFQATT, CDR2 SNEGSKA (reference sequence). The CDR3 here is CSARLAGVSFHSYNEQFF. The CDR3 DNA follows: TGCAGTGCGCGACTAGCGGGAGTAAGTTTCCACAGTTACAATGAGCAGTTCTTC.

This clonotype came up a few times. The J gene is TRBJ2-7, the V gene TRBV4-1; no firm D call. V was shortened by 0 bases and J by 0 bases, with 6 bases between the two germline ends. CDR1 and CDR2 from the germline V gene are MGHRA and YSYEKL. This CDR3 spans 14 amino acids. This CDR3 reads CASSQDQSSYEQYF. The CDR3 DNA reads TGCGCCAGCAGCCAAGATCAGAGCTCCTACGAGCAGTACTTC.

The chain employs TRBV20-1 and TRBJ1-2, with 7 bases identical to TRBD1. The CDR3 runs to 13 residues. Germline CDR1 reads DFQATT; CDR2 reads SNEGSKA (reference sequence). Trimming removed 3 bases from V and 6 bases from J; junction bases left unmatched: 7. The CDR3 sequence is CSASLPTGHGYTF. The CDR3 DNA sequence: TGCAGTGCTAGTCTCCCGACAGGGCATGGCTACACCTTC.

This clonotype was counted a few times. The chain links TRBV5-1 to TRBJ2-7; TRBD1 matches at 9 bases. This CDR3 has 14 residues. Unmatched junction bases numbered 4, after V lost 4 bases and J lost 2 bases. Germline-derived CDR1 and CDR2 are SGHRS and YFSETQ. The CDR3 sequence: CASSLDRGTYEQYF. For the CDR3, the DNA is TGCGCCAGCAGCCTGGACAGGGGAACCTACGAGCAGTACTTC.

This clonotype has a handful of counts. J is TRBJ2-3 and V is TRBV4-1; TRBD2 matches 11 bases. The germline V gene encodes CDR1 MGHRA and CDR2 YSYEKL. The CDR3 spans 17 residues. The J segment lost 3 bases and the V segment lost 4 bases, leaving 9 bases of the junction unmatched. The CDR3 DNA sequence: TGCGCCAGCAGCCCACGTCAGACTAGCGGGACTACAGATACGCAGTATTTT. Translation: CASSPRQTSGTTDTQYF.

On this clonotype itself: A clone one base away is much larger, so this may be a read error. This chain uses TRBV9 with TRBJ2-7; 10 bases are a match to TRBD2. The CDR3 is 14 amino acids. V shed 5 bases and J 9 bases; nucleotides not matched to a gene: 11. Per germline, CDR1 SGDLS and CDR2 YYNGEE. CDR3 sequence (DNA): TGTGCCAGCAGTCCGGGACTAGCGTCTCGCGGGCAGTACTTC. Its translation is CASSPGLASRGQYF. Full variable domain (rest looked up from reference TRBV9 and TRBJ2-7): DSGVTQTPKHLITATGQRVTLRCSPRSGDLSVYWYQQSLDQGLQFLIQYYNGEERAKGNILERFSAQQFPDLHSELNLSSLELGDSALYFCASSPGLASRGQYFGPGTRLTVT.

The chain employs TRBV7-9 and TRBJ2-7; D may be TRBD2 (5 bases). Germline values: CDR1 SEHNR, CDR2 FQNEAQ (reference sequence). The V end was cut by 5 bases, the J end by 3 bases, with 11 bases between. CDR3 size: 13 residues. CDR3 residues: CASSPDGVYEQYF. Written as DNA, the CDR3 is TGTGCCAGCAGCCCGGACGGGGTCTACGAGCAGTACTTC.

This clonotype was seen a handful of times. This chain uses TRBV6-4 with TRBJ2-3; D gene ambiguous. V was trimmed by 3 bases and J by 2 bases, leaving 6 bases between them. Germline CDR1 MRHNA, CDR2 SNTAGT. The CDR3 runs to 13 residues. The CDR3 loop is CASSETITDTQYF. CDR3 DNA sequence: TGTGCCAGCAGTGAAACTATCACAGATACGCAGTATTTT.

The rearrangement links TRBV7-2 to TRBJ1-2; no clear D gene. Germline V lookup: CDR1 SGHTA, CDR2 FQGNSA. The CDR3 has 14 amino acids. V was pared by 1 base and J by 4 bases, with 10 bases between. Written as DNA, the CDR3 is TGTGCCAGCAGCTTAGGTTATAGATCCTATGGCTACACCTTC. Translated, it gives CASSLGYRSYGYTF.

The chain combines TRBV2 with TRBJ2-5; 7 nucleotides align to TRBD1. Germline assignment: CDR1 SNHLY and CDR2 FYNNEI. V trimming: 4 bases; J trimming: 5 bases; junction bases outside the gene matches: 7. The CDR3 totals 14 residues. DNA for the CDR3: TGTGCCAGCAGTGCGGGACAGCAACTCGAGACCCAGTACTTC. It is translated as CASSAGQQLETQYF.

The rearrangement links TRBV12-3 or TRBV12-4 to TRBJ2-5; 7 nucleotides line up with TRBD2. There are 13 residues in the CDR3. J gave up 6 bases and V 2 bases, and 3 bases lay outside the gene matches. The CDR3 DNA sequence: TGTGCCAGCAGTTTATCGGGGGGTAAGACCCAGTACTTC. This encodes CASSLSGGKTQYF.

The V gene is TRBV20-1, the J gene TRBJ2-3; weak D call: TRBD2 (7 bases). This CDR3 is built from 14 residues. Germline CDR1 DFQATT, CDR2 SNEGSKA (reference sequence). With 3 bases removed from V and 6 bases from J, the gap between germline ends came to 16 bases. The CDR3 coding sequence is TGCAGTGCTAGGGGGGGGGCGCACACGGATACGCAGTATTTT. Translation gives CSARGGAHTDTQYF.

This clonotype appeared many times. This chain uses TRBV12-3 or TRBV12-4 with TRBJ1-5, with unresolved D. V lost 1 base and J lost 5, with 3 bases in between. The CDR3 runs 12 residues. CDR3 loop: CASSLVDQPQHF. In DNA, the CDR3 is TGTGCCAGCAGTTTAGTGGATCAGCCCCAGCATTTT.

V usage is TRBV28 and J usage is TRBJ2-1; 9 positions agree with TRBD2. The germline V gene encodes CDR1 MDHEN and CDR2 SYDVKM. Trimming removed 2 bases from V and 4 bases from J; junction bases left unmatched: 12. The CDR3 length is 18 residues. CDR3 coding DNA: TGTGCCAGCAGTTTAACCATTTCTAGCGGGGCCCGATACAATGAGCAGTTCTTC. Translation: CASSLTISSGARYNEQFF.

This clonotype has ten or more counts. V usage is TRBV12-3 or TRBV12-4 and J usage is TRBJ2-5, with TRBD2 matching over 9 bases. This CDR3 has 13 residues. V lost 6 bases to trimming and J lost 4 bases; unmatched junction nucleotides: 3. The CDR3 reads CASSSAGGETQYF. CDR3 bases: TGTGCCAGCAGCTCAGCGGGAGGAGAGACCCAGTACTTC.

This clonotype has a count of ten or more. The V gene is TRBV27, the J gene TRBJ1-3; TRBD1 matches 10 bases. CDR1 is MNHEY, CDR2 SMNVEV, per germline (reference sequence). The CDR3 covers 15 residues. V gave up 6 bases and J gave up 4 bases; unmatched junction bases: 6. CDR3 region: CASSLTGGWGNTIYF. In nucleotides, the CDR3 is TGTGCCAGCAGCTTGACAGGGGGCTGGGGAAACACCATATATTTT.

The CDR3 nucleotides read TGCAGTGCACCGCTAGGGTTTACCCAGTACTTC. Protein sequence: CSAPLGFTQYF. The V and J genes are TRBV20-1 and TRBJ2-5; no reliable D call. Germline CDR1 and CDR2: DFQATT and SNEGSKA (reference sequence). This CDR3 region has 11 residues. Trimming cost V 6 bases and J 8 bases, with 13 bases left between them.

The chain combines TRBV4-2 with TRBJ2-1; TRBD2 might be the D (7 bases). Trimming stripped 1 base from V and 5 bases from J, with 12 bases between. The CDR3 length is 15 residues. CDR1 is LGHNA and CDR2 is YNFKEQ in the germline V gene. CDR3 sequence reads: CASSQVAGADNEQFF. Written as DNA, the CDR3 is TGTGCCAGCAGCCAAGTCGCGGGGGCTGACAATGAGCAGTTCTTC.